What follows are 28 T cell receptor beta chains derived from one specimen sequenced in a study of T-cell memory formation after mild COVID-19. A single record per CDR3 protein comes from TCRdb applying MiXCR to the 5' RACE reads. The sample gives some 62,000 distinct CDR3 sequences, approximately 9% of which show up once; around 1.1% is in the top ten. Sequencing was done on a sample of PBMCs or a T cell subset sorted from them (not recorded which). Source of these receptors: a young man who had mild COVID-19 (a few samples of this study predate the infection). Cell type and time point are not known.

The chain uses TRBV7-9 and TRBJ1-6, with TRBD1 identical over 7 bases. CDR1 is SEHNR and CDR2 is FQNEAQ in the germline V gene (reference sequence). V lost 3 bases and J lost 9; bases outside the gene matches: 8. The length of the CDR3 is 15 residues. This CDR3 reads CASSLKGTGVSPLHF. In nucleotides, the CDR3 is TGTGCCAGCAGCTTGAAGGGTACAGGGGTTTCACCCCTCCACTTT.

The chain's CDR3 is CASSFLVRVAKNIQYF. CDR3 sequence (DNA): TGTGCCAGCAGCTTCCTCGTCAGGGTAGCCAAAAACATTCAGTACTTC. V gene TRBV7-8 combines with J gene TRBJ2-4; weak D call: TRBD1 (5 bases). This CDR3 is 16 amino acids long. The V end was cut by 3 bases, the J end by 0 bases, with 12 bases between. The germline CDR1 and CDR2 sequences are SGHVS and FQNEAQ.

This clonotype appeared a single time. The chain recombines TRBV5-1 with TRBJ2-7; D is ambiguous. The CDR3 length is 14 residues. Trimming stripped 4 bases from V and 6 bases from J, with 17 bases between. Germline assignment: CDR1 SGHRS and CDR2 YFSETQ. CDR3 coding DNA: TGCGCCAGCAGCCTAGGGCAGTTACAAGGCGAGCAGTACTTC. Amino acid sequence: CASSLGQLQGEQYF.

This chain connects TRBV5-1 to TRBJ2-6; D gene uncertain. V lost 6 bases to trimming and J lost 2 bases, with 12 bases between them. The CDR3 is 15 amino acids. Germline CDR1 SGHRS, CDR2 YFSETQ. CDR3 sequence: CASTPSLAGANVLTF. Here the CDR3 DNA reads TGCGCCAGCACCCCCTCGCTAGCTGGGGCCAACGTCCTGACTTTC.

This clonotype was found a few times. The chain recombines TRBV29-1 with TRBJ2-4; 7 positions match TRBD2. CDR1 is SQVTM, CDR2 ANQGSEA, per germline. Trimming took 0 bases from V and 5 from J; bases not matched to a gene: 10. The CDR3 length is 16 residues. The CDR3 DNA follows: TGCAGCGTTGAAGATCCAGTGGGCCTAGCGGAAAACATTCAGTACTTC. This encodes CSVEDPVGLAENIQYF.

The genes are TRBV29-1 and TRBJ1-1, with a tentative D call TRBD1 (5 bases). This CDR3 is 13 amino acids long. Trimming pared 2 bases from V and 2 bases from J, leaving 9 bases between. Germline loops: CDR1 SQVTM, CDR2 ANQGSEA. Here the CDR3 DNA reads TGCAGCGTTGAACAGGGACTAAACACTGAAGCTTTCTTT. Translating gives CSVEQGLNTEAFF.

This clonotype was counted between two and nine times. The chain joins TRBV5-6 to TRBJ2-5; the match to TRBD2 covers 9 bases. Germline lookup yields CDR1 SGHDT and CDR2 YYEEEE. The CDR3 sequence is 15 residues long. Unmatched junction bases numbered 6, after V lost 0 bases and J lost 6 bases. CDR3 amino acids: CASSLGPSGVKTQYF. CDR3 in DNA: TGTGCCAGCAGCTTGGGGCCTAGCGGGGTAAAGACCCAGTACTTC.

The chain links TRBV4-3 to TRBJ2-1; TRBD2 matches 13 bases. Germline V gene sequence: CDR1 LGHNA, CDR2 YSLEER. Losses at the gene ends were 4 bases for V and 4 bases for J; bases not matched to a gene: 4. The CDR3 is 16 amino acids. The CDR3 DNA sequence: TGCGCCAGCAGCCGCCAACTAGCGGGGGGGTACAATGAGCAGTTCTTC. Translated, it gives CASSRQLAGGYNEQFF.

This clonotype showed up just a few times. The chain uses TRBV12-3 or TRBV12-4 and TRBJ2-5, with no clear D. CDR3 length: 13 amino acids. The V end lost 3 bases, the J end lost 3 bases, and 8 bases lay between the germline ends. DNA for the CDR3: TGTGCCAGCAGTTTGTCAGAGAAAGAGACCCAGTACTTC. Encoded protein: CASSLSEKETQYF.

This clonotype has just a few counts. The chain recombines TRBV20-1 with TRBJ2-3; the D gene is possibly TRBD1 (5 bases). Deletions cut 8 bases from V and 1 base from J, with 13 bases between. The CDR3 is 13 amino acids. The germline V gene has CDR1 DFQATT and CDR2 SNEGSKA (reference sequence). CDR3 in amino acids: CSQGGVGTDTQYF. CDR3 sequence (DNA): TGCAGTCAGGGCGGTGTAGGCACAGATACGCAGTATTTT.

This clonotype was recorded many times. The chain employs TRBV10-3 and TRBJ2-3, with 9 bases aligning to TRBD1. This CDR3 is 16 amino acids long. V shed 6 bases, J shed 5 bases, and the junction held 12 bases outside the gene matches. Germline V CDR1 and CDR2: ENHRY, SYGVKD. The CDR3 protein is CAIRPTSTGGRDTQYF. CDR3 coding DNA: TGTGCCATCAGGCCAACCTCGACAGGGGGGAGAGATACGCAGTATTTT.

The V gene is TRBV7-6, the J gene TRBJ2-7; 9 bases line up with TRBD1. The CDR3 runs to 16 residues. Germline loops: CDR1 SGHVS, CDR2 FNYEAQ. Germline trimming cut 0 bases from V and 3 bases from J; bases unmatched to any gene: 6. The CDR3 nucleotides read TGTGCCAGCAGCTTAGCGCGTCGGGACAGGGACTACGAGCAGTACTTC. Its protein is CASSLARRDRDYEQYF. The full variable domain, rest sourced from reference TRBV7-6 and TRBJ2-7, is GAGVSQSPRYKVTKRGQDVALRCDPISGHVSLYWYRQALGQGPEFLTYFNYEAQQDKSGLPNDRFSAERPEGSISTLTIQRTEQRDSAMYRCASSLARRDRDYEQYFGPGTRLTVT.

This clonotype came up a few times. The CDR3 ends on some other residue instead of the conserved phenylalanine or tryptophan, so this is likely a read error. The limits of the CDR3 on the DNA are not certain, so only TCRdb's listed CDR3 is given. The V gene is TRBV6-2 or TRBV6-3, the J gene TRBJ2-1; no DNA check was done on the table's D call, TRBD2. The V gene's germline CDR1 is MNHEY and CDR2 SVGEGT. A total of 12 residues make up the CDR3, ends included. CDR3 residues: CASSRSSGGAIL.

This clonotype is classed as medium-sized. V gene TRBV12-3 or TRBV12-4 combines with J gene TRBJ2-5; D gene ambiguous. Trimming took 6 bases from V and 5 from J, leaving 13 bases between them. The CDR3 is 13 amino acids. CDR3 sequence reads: CASSWIVGETQYF. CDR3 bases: TGTGCCAGCAGCTGGATCGTCGGGGAGACCCAGTACTTC.

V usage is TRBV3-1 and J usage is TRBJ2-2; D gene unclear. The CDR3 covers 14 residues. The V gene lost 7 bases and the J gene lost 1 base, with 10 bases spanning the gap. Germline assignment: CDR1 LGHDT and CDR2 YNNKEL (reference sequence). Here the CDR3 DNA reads TGTGCCAGCACCCTATCCCTGAACACCGGGGAGCTGTTTTTT. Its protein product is CASTLSLNTGELFF.

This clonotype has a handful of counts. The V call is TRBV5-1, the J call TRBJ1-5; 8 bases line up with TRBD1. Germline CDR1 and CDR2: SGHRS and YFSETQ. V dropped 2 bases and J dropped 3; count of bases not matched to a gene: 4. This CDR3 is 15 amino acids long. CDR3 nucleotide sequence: TGCGCCAGCAGCTTACAGGGGGGCCACAATCAGCCCCAGCATTTT. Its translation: CASSLQGGHNQPQHF.

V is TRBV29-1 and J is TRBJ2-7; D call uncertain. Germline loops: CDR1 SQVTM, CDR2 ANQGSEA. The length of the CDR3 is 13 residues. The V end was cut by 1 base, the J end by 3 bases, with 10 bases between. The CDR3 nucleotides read TGCAGCGTTGAAGGGGCAGGCGGCTACGAGCAGTACTTC. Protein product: CSVEGAGGYEQYF.

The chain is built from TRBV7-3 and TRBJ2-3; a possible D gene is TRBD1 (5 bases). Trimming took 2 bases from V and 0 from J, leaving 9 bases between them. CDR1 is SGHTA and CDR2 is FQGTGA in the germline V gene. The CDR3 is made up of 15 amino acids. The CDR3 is CASSLWGLSTDTQYF. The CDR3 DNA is TGTGCCAGCAGCTTATGGGGCCTCAGCACAGATACGCAGTATTTT. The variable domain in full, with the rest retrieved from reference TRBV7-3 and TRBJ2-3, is GAGVSQTPSNKVTEKGKYVELRCDPISGHTALYWYRQSLGQGPEFLIYFQGTGAADDSGLPNDRFFAVRPEGSVSTLKIQRTERGDSAVYLCASSLWGLSTDTQYFGPGTRLTVL.

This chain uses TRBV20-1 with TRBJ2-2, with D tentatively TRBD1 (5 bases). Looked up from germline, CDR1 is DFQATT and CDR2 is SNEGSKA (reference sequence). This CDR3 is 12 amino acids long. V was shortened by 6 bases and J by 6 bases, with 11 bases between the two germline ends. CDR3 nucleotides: TGCAGTGCCGAAAGGGGTGCCGGGGAGCTGTTTTTT. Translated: CSAERGAGELFF.

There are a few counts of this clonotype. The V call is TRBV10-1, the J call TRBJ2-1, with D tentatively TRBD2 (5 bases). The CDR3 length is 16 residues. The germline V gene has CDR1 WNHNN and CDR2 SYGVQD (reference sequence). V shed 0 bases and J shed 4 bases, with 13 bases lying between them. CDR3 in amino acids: CASSESSGRRYNEQFF. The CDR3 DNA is TGCGCCAGCAGTGAGTCGAGCGGCAGAAGGTACAATGAGCAGTTCTTC.

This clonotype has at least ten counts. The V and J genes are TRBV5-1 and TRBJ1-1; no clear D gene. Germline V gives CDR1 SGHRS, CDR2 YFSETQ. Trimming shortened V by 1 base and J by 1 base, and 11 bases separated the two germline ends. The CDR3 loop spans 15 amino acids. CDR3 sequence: CASSLWSGSNTEAFF. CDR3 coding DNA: TGCGCCAGCAGCTTGTGGTCGGGTTCGAACACTGAAGCTTTCTTT.

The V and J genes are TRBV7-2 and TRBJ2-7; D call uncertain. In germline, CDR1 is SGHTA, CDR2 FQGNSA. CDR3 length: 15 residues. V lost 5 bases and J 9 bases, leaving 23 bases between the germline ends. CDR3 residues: CASSPQRGPLIRQYF. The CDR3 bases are TGTGCCAGCAGCCCCCAACGAGGCCCTTTAATACGGCAGTACTTC.

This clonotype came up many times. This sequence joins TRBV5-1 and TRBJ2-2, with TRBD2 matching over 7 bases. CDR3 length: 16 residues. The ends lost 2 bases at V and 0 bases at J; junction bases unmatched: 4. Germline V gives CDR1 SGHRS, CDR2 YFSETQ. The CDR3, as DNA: TGCGCCAGCAGCTTCCAGCGGGGCTCGAACACCGGGGAGCTGTTTTTT. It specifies CASSFQRGSNTGELFF.

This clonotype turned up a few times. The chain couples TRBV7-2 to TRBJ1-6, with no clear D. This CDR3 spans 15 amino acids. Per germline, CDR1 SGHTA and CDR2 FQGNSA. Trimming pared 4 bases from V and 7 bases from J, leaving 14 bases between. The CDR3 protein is CASSSPGSENSPLHF. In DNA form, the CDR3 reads TGTGCCAGCAGCTCCCCGGGATCGGAGAATTCACCCCTCCACTTT.

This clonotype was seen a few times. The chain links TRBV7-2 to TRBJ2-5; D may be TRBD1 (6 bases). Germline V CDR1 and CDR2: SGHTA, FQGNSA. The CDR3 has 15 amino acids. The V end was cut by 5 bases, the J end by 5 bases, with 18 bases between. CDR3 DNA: TGTGCCAGCAGCGTACAGGGAAGGGTCGAGGAGACCCAGTACTTC. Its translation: CASSVQGRVEETQYF.

CDR3 region: CASSLVARGHNEQYF. The CDR3 nucleotides read TGTGCCAGCAGCTTGGTCGCCAGGGGGCATAACGAGCAGTACTTC. This rearrangement joins TRBV7-9 to TRBJ2-7; 8 nucleotides line up with TRBD1. Germline lookup yields CDR1 SEHNR and CDR2 FQNEAQ (reference sequence). The CDR3 length is 15 residues. J gave up 5 bases and V 3 bases, and 9 bases lay outside the gene matches.

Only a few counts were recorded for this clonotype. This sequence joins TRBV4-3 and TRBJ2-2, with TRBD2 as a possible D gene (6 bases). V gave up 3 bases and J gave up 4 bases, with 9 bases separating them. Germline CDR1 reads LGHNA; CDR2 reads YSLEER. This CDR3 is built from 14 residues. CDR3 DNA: TGCGCCAGCAGCCAGGCGGGGTCCACCGGGGAGCTGTTTTTT. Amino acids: CASSQAGSTGELFF.

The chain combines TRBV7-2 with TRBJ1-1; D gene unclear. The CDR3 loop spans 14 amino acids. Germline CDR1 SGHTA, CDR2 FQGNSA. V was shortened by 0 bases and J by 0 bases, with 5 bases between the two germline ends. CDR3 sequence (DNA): TGTGCCAGCAGCTTAGCAGGGTTGAACACTGAAGCTTTCTTT. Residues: CASSLAGLNTEAFF.